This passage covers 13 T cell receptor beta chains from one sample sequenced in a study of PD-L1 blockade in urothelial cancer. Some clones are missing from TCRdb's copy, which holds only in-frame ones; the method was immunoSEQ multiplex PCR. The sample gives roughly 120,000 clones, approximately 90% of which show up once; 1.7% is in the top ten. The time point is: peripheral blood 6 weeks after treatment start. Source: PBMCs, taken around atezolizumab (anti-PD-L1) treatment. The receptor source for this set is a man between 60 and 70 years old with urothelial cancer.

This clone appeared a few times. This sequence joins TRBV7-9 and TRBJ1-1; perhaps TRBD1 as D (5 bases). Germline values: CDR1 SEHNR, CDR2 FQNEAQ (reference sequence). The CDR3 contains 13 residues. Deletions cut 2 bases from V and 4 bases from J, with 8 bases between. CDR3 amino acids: CASSLRGGTEAFF. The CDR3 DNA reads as TGTGCCAGCAGCTTAAGGGGAGGCACTGAAGCTTTCTTT.

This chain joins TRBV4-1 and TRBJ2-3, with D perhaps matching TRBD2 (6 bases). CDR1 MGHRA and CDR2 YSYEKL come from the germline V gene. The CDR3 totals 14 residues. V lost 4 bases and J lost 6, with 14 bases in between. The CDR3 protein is CASSLVAEPDTQYF. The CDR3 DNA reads TGCGCCAGCAGCCTTGTAGCGGAGCCTGATACGCAGTATTTT.

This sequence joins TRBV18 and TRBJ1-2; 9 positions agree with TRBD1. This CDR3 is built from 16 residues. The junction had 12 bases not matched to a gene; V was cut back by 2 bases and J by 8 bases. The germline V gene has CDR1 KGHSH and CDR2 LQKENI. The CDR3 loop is CASSPLPDRGSWGYTF. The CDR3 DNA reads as TGTGCCAGCTCACCATTACCGGACAGGGGTTCGTGGGGCTACACCTTC. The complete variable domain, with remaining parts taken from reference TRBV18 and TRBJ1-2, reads NAGVMQNPRHLVRRRGQEARLRCSPMKGHSHVYWYRQLPEEGLKFMVYLQKENIIDESGMPKERFSAEFPKEGPSILRIQQVVRGDSAAYFCASSPLPDRGSWGYTFGSGTRLTVV.

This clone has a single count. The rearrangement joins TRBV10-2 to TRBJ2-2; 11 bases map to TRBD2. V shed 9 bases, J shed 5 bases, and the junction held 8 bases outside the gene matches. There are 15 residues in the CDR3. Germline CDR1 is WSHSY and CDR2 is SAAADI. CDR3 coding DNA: TGCGCCAGTTCTAGCGGGAGGTTAAGTACCGGGGAGCTGTTTTTT. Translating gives CASSSGRLSTGELFF.

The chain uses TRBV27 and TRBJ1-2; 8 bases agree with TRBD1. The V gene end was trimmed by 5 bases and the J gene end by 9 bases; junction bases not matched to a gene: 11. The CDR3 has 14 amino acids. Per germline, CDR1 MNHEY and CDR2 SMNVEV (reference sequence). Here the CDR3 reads CASSVSGQGASYTF. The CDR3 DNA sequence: TGTGCCAGCAGTGTCAGCGGGCAGGGGGCGAGCTACACCTTC.

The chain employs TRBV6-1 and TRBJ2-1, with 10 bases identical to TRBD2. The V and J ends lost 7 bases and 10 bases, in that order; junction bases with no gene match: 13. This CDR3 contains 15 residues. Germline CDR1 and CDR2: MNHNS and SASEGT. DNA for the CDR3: TGTGCCAGCACCCGAGAGGCTAGCGGGAGTCGGGAGCAGTTCTTC. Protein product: CASTREASGSREQFF.

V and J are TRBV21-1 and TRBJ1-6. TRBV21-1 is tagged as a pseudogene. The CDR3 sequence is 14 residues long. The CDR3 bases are TGTGCCAGCAGGGTCCCAGGAGGGCAATTCACCCTCCACTTT. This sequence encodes CASRVPGGQFTLHF.

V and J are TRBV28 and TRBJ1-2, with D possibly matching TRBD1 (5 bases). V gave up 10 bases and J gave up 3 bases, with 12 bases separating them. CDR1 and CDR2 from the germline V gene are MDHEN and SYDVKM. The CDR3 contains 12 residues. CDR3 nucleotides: TGTGCCACCCGGGGGGGACACTATGGCTACACCTTC. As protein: CATRGGHYGYTF.

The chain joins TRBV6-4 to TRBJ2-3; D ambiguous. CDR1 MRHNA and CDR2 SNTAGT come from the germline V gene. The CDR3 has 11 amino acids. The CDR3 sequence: CAEVSTDTQYF. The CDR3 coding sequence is TGTGCAGAGGTTAGCACAGATACGCAGTATTTT.

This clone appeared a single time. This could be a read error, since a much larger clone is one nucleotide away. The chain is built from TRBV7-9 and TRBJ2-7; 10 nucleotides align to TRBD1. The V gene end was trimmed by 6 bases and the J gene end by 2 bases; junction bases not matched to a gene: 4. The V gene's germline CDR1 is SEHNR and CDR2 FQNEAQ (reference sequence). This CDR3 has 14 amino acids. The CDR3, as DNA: TGTGCCAGCAGTCCCGGGACAGGGGCCTACGAGCAGTACTTC. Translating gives CASSPGTGAYEQYF.

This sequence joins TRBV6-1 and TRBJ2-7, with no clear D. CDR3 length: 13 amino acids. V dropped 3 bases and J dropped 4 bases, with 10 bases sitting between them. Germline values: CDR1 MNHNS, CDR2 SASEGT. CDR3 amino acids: CASSEAQPYEQYF. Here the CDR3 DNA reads TGTGCCAGCAGTGAGGCACAACCTTACGAGCAGTACTTC.

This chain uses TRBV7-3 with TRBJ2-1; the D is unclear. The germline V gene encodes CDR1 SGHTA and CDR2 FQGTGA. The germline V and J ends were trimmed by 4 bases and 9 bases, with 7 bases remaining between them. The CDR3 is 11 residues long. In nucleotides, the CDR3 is TGTGCCAGCAGCTCTGGTAGTGAGCAGTTCTTC. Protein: CASSSGSEQFF.

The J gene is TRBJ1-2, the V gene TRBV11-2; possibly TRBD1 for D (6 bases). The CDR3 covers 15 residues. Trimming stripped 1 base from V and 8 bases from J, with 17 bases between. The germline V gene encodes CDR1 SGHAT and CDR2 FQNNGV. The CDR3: CASSLGQQGSGGYTF. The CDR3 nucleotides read TGTGCCAGCAGCTTAGGTCAACAGGGATCTGGCGGCTACACCTTC.